This T cell receptor (beta chain) appears in the sequencing data of a study of T cell responses to AZD1222 COVID-19 vaccine. Overall study results and limits: The donor cohort was predominantly white British with a female majority, and clonal diversity may have been underestimated.

The protocol was immunoSEQ multiplex PCR, while the TCRdb copy is restricted to in-frame clones and leaves out a portion. The sample lists 150,000 to 200,000 clones, around 86% occurring once. About this clone itself: No antigen is known for it.

CDR1 LGHNA and CDR2 YNFKEQ come from the germline V gene. The CDR3 contains 15 residues. V lost 2 bases to trimming and J lost 3 bases, with 14 bases between them. The sample consisted of peripheral blood, taken on day 0 of MenACWY control vaccination. The J gene is TRBJ2-7, the V gene TRBV4-2; a possible D gene is TRBD2 (5 bases). The receptor comes from an adult in good health. The chain's CDR3 is CASSQLGSGVYEQYF. The CDR3 nucleotides are TGTGCCAGCAGCCAATTGGGGAGCGGTGTCTACGAGCAGTACTTC.